This is a list of T cell receptor beta chains from one sample in a study of vaccination effects on CD4 cells after COVID-19. These receptors have no known antigen. Sequenced by immunoSEQ multiplex PCR; TCRdb stores in-frame clones only, minus some. The sample carries 75,000 to 100,000 clones, roughly 80% recorded once. The sample was CD4+ T cells from PBMCs cultured with HCoV-OC43 spike peptides, taken after COVID-19 vaccination. These receptors all come from a human donor who received a COVID-19 vaccine. The CDR3 runs from the conserved cysteine through the conserved F or W. A D gene is named only where the DNA matches it firmly. Clone sizes are given selectively: once, few, many, or a class where the clone is expanded.

>TRBJ1-2|TRBV20-1|NA|few
CSAVDRRTYTF
TGCAGTGCTGTTGACAGACGGACCTACACCTTC
>TRBJ1-1|TRBV7-2|NA|NA
CASSRQVEAFF
TGTGCCAGCAGCCGACAGGTTGAAGCTTTCTTT
>TRBJ1-2|TRBV9|NA|NA
CASSVPGAQGYTF
TGTGCCAGCAGCGTCCCGGGGGCGCAAGGCTACACCTTC
>TRBJ2-3|TRBV15|TRBD2|NA
CATSGASGKVGGDTQYF
TGTGCCACCAGCGGCGCTAGCGGGAAGGTTGGGGGAGATACGCAGTATTTT
>TRBJ1-1|TRBV7-9|NA|NA
CASTLQANTEAFF
TGTGCCAGCACCCTACAGGCGAACACTGAAGCTTTCTTT
>TRBJ2-3|TRBV9|NA|once
CASSVGQGDTDTQYF
TGTGCCAGCAGCGTTGGGCAGGGTGACACAGATACGCAGTATTTT
>TRBJ1-5|TRBV6-2/TRBV6-3|NA|NA
CASSSDSNQPQHF
TGTGCCAGCAGTTCTGATAGCAATCAGCCCCAGCATTTT
>TRBJ1-6|TRBV6-1|NA|NA
CASSEVQRYNSPLHF
TGTGCCAGCAGTGAAGTGCAGAGGTATAATTCACCCCTCCACTTT
>TRBJ1-6|TRBV11-2|TRBD1|NA
CASSQTSGQGNSPLHF
TGTGCCAGCAGCCAGACCTCGGGACAGGGGAATTCACCCCTCCACTTT
>TRBJ2-2|TRBV6-2/TRBV6-3|NA|NA
CASSLNADTGELFF
TGTGCCAGCAGTTTGAACGCGGACACCGGGGAGCTGTTTTTT
>TRBJ1-1|TRBV6-2/TRBV6-3|NA|NA
CASSYHQGPLNTEAFF
TGTGCCAGCAGTTACCACCAGGGTCCCCTGAACACTGAAGCTTTCTTT
>TRBJ2-1|TRBV2|NA|few
CASRTYNEQFF
TGTGCCAGCAGGACATACAATGAGCAGTTCTTC
>TRBJ1-4|TRBV6-1|NA|once
CASSEIYNEKLFF
TGTGCCAGCAGTGAAATATATAATGAAAAACTGTTTTTT
>TRBJ2-2|TRBV18|NA|NA
CASSPPGHLNTGELFF
TGTGCCAGCTCACCACCGGGACATCTGAACACCGGGGAGCTGTTTTTT
>TRBJ2-3|TRBV5-1|NA|NA
CASSLGLVASGNTQYF
TGCGCCAGCAGCTTGGGGCTTGTAGCATCTGGTAATACGCAGTATTTT
>TRBJ1-1|TRBV7-9|NA|NA
CASTQGDGTEAFF
TGTGCCAGCACCCAGGGAGATGGCACTGAAGCTTTCTTT
>TRBJ2-1|TRBV9|NA|NA
CASTPRPGGEDNEQFF
TGTGCCAGCACCCCCCGGCCGGGGGGCGAGGACAATGAGCAGTTCTTC
>TRBJ2-3|TRBV7-3|TRBD1|NA
CASSRDRGDTQYF
TGTGCCAGCAGCCGGGACAGGGGAGATACGCAGTATTTT
>TRBJ1-2|TRBV29-1|NA|NA
CSVERSWGYTF
TGCAGCGTTGAGAGAAGTTGGGGCTACACCTTC
>TRBJ1-5|TRBV18|NA|NA
CASSSLDSNQPQHF
TGTGCCAGCTCATCCCTGGACAGCAATCAGCCCCAGCATTTT
>TRBJ2-2|TRBV29-1|NA|NA
CSAPLMPDTGELFF
TGCAGCGCCCCCCTCATGCCCGACACCGGGGAGCTGTTTTTT
>TRBJ1-3|TRBV7-2|NA|NA
CASSPGPSGNTIYF
TGTGCCAGCAGCCCGGGACCCTCTGGAAACACCATATATTTT
>TRBJ2-5|TRBV4-2|NA|NA
CASSQDGQGPPETQYF
TGTGCCAGCAGCCAAGATGGGCAGGGCCCTCCAGAGACCCAGTACTTC
>TRBJ1-3|TRBV5-1|TRBD1|NA
CASSLTGEIGSGNTIYF
TGCGCCAGCAGCTTGACAGGGGAAATAGGATCTGGAAACACCATATATTTT
>TRBJ2-1|TRBV19|TRBD1|NA
CASTRDREINEQFF
TGTGCCAGTACTCGGGACAGGGAAATCAATGAGCAGTTCTTC
>TRBJ1-1|TRBV12-3/TRBV12-4|NA|NA
CATYRVEATEAFF
TGTGCCACTTACAGGGTTGAGGCCACTGAAGCTTTCTTT
>TRBJ2-1|TRBV10-1|NA|NA
CASSESLYSYNEQFF
TGCGCCAGCAGTGAGTCCCTTTACTCCTACAATGAGCAGTTCTTC
>TRBJ2-1|TRBV5-5|NA|NA
CASSLEPYSYNEQFF
TGTGCCAGCAGCTTGGAACCGTACTCCTACAATGAGCAGTTCTTC
>TRBJ1-3|TRBV28|TRBD1|NA
CASSKRLKPGTGVGNTIYF
TGTGCCAGCAGCAAGCGACTCAAACCCGGGACAGGGGTTGGAAACACCATATATTTT
>TRBJ1-5|TRBV10-3|NA|NA
CAISESSRDNQPQHF
TGTGCCATCAGTGAGTCTTCCAGGGACAATCAGCCCCAGCATTTT